This section outlines one TCR beta chain sequence together with its context. Its antigen is not known. This sample is drawn from a study of cytomegalovirus exposure and HLA in healthy donors. General study results and limits: Productive rates of about 87% or about 30% were seen for most TCR beta V segments in an earlier analysis.

V was clipped by 4 bases and J by 4 bases, with 12 bases between them. The CDR3 sequence is 14 residues long. The germline gives CDR1 ENHRY, CDR2 SYGVKD. The PCR made use of 60 Vbeta and 13 Jbeta primers. Here immunoSEQ multiplex PCR was the method, and the copy in TCRdb shows in-frame clones only, minus some. The sample shows some 170,000 clones, roughly 80% of them seen only once. This clonotype originated in a man aged 18 to 29 in good health and CMV-seropositive. The V and J genes are TRBV10-3 and TRBJ2-3; D is unclear. Sequences were obtained from PBMCs. This CDR3 reads CAISGPLVSDTQYF. CDR3 DNA: TGTGCCATCAGTGGCCCCCTAGTGTCAGATACGCAGTATTTT.